The clone carrying this T cell receptor beta chain came up once. This sample is drawn from a study of blood T cell repertoires in COVID-19. Repertoires were generated with immunoSEQ multiplex PCR, while TCRdb's copy carries only in-frame clones and drops some. The table lists approximately 410,000 clones, about nine tenths of them singletons. CDR3 size: 13 residues. The V end lost 6 bases, the J end lost 3 bases, and 11 bases lay between the germline ends. Germline assignment: CDR1 SNHLY and CDR2 FYNNEI. This chain uses TRBV2 with TRBJ2-5; possibly TRBD1 for D (6 bases). The sample comprised peripheral blood. The source is a woman aged 30 to 39 with active or convalescent COVID-19. This CDR3 is CASRKYREETQYF. DNA for the CDR3: TGTGCCAGCAGGAAGTACAGGGAAGAGACCCAGTACTTC.